The T cell receptor (beta chain) under discussion was sequenced for a study of radiotherapy plus CTLA-4 blockade in lung cancer. Study-wide findings and caveats: TCR clones from tumors expanded in blood after radiotherapy plus ipilimumab.

Ipilimumab CTLA-4 blockade and focal radiation were given to patients with chemo-refractory metastatic non-small-cell lung cancer. Clones were read by immunoSEQ multiplex PCR, and TCRdb kept only the in-frame ones, dropping some. The table has 64,000 or so clones, around three quarters seen once. Comments on this clone: Antigen specificity is unknown.

This TCR derives from a human donor with non-small cell lung cancer whose response to radiotherapy plus ipilimumab could not be evaluated. Sequences were derived from peripheral blood, sampled from a patient treated with radiotherapy plus ipilimumab.

This CDR3 is CASSERDDTEAFF. As DNA, the CDR3 is TGTGCCAGCAGTGAGCGTGATGACACTGAAGCTTTCTTT. The V and J genes are TRBV6-4 and TRBJ1-1, with D hard to call. The CDR3 has 13 residues. Trimming removed 3 bases at V and 3 bases at J, with 8 bases between. Germline loops: CDR1 MRHNA, CDR2 SNTAGT.